Included here is one T cell receptor beta chain sequence, with context. Its antigen is currently unknown. This sample is part of a study of T cell responses to AZD1222 COVID-19 vaccine. General observations from the study: Across the whole spike, CD4 TCRs peaked at regions 160-218 and 743-854.

Germline CDR1 reads LGHDT; CDR2 reads YNNKEL (reference sequence). The CDR3 totals 21 residues. V was shortened by 0 bases and J by 0 bases, with 21 bases between the two germline ends. Clones were read by immunoSEQ multiplex PCR, and TCRdb kept only the in-frame ones, dropping some. The repertoire holds under 200,000 clones, almost 90% seen once, with more than 5% in the top ten. The source is an adult in good health. This chain joins TRBV3-1 (or the pseudogene TRBV3-2) and TRBJ2-6; D might be TRBD1 (7 bases). Material: peripheral blood, obtained on day 0 of AZD1222 vaccination. CDR3 amino acids: CASSQDYRGTESGSGANVLTF. CDR3 in DNA: TGTGCCAGCAGCCAAGATTATCGGGGGACAGAATCAGGCTCTGGGGCCAACGTCCTGACTTTC.